This T cell receptor (beta chain) emerged from a study of cytomegalovirus exposure and HLA in healthy donors. Comments on this clone: The antigen is not known.

V shed 5 bases and J shed 0 bases, with 7 bases lying between them. CDR3 length: 14 residues. Germline-derived CDR1 and CDR2 are SEHNR and FQNEAQ (reference sequence). PCR amplification relied on 60 Vbeta primers (plus 13 Jbeta primers). Clones were read by immunoSEQ multiplex PCR, and TCRdb kept only the in-frame ones, dropping some. The sample consists of 110,000 to 150,000 clones, less than 90% of them appearing once. Overall study results and limits: HLA-A and HLA-B allele assignments for most subjects were reportedly predicted accurately using TCR beta sequences. The investigators catalogued some 150 TCR beta chains as cytomegalovirus-associated.

This TCR was sampled from a boy between 2 and 15 years old in good health and CMV-seronegative. The rearrangement joins TRBV7-9 to TRBJ1-4; no definite D call. Sequenced: PBMCs. The CDR3 region is CASSPVTTNEKLFF. DNA for the CDR3: TGTGCCAGCAGCCCTGTTACAACTAATGAAAAACTGTTTTTT.